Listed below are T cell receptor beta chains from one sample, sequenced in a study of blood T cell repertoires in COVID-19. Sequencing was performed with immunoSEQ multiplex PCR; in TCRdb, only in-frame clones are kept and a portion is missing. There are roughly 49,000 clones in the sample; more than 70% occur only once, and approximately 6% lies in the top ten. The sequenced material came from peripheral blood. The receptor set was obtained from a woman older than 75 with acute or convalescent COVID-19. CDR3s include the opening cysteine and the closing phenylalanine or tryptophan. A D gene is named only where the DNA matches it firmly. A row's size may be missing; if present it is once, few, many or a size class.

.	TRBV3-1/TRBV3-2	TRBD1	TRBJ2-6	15	TGTGCCAGCAGCCAGTGGGACAGCCTGGCCAACGTCCTGACTTTC	CASSQWDSLANVLTF
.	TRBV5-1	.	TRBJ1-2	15	TGCGCCAGCAGCTTGGCGGCAGGGGACAACTATGGCTACACCTTC	CASSLAAGDNYGYTF
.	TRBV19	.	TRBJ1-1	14	TGTGCCAGCCACTACGCGGAGGCGTTCACTGAAGCTTTCTTT	CASHYAEAFTEAFF
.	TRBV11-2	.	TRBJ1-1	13	TGTGCCAGCAGCGTCCAGGGAGGCACTGAAGCTTTCTTT	CASSVQGGTEAFF
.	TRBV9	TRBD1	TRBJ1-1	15	TGTGCCAGCAGCACAACGTACAGGGGTTCCACTGAAGCTTTCTTT	CASSTTYRGSTEAFF
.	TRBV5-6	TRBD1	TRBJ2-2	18	TGTGCCAGCAGCTTGCTGAGCAGGGGGCTTATTAACACCGGGGAGCTGTTTTTT	CASSLLSRGLINTGELFF
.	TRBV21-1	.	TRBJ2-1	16	TGTGCCAGCAGCAAATCTACAGGGACCAAAAACAATGAGCAGTTCTTC	CASSKSTGTKNNEQFF
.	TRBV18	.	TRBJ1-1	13	TGTGCCAGCTCACCACGACAGAACACTGAAGCTTTCTTT	CASSPRQNTEAFF
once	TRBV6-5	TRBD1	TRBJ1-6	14	TGTGCCAGCAGTTACACAGGACAGGGGGCGAATTGGGACTTT	CASSYTGQGANWDF
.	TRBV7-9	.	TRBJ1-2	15	TGTGCCAGCAGCTCAGACCGCCTCTACGGGGGTGGCTACACCTTC	CASSSDRLYGGGYTF
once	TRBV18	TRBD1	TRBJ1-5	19	TGTGCCAGCTCACCACCAATCGGGACAGGGCTGAGTAGCAATCAGCCCCAGCATTTT	CASSPPIGTGLSSNQPQHF
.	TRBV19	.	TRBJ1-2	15	TGTGCCAGTAGTATACAGGGGATAAGGGACTATGGCTACACCTTC	CASSIQGIRDYGYTF
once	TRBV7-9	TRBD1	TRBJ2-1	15	TGTGCCAGCAGTCCCGGGACAGGGAAGTACAATGAGCAGTTCTTC	CASSPGTGKYNEQFF
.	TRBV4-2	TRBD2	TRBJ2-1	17	TGTGCCAGCAGCCAAGATTTGCGGGGGGGTACCTACAATGAGCAGTTCTTC	CASSQDLRGGTYNEQFF
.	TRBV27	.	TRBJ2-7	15	TGTGCCAGCAGTTTATTCATGGCCCCCTCCTACGAGCAGTACTTC	CASSLFMAPSYEQYF
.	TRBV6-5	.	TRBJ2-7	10	TGTGCCACCCTAGCCTACGAGCAGTACTTC	CATLAYEQYF
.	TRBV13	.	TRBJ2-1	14	TGTGCCAGCAGCCACTCGGGCTCCTACAATGAGCAGTTCTTC	CASSHSGSYNEQFF
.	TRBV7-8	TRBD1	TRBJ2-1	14	TGTGCCAGCAGCTTACAGACAGGGGACAATGAGCAGTTCTTC	CASSLQTGDNEQFF
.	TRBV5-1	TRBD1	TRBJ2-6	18	TGCGCCAGCAGCTTGGGGTTACAGGGGGCATCTGGGGCCAACGTCCTGACTTTC	CASSLGLQGASGANVLTF
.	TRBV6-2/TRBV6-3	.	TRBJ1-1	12	TGTGCCAGCAGTTATCAGGACACTGAAGCTTTCTTT	CASSYQDTEAFF
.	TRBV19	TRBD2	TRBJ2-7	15	TGTGCCAGTAGTATACCCGGGGGGGCCTCCCACGAGCAGTACTTC	CASSIPGGASHEQYF
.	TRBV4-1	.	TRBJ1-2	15	TGCGCCAGCAGCCAAGCTCAACCAGACATCTATGGCTACACCTTC	CASSQAQPDIYGYTF
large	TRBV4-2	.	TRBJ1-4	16	TGTGCCAGCAGCCAAGATCGGGGACTCCGAGGGGAAAAACTGTTTTTT	CASSQDRGLRGEKLFF
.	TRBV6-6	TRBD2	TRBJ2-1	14	TGTGCCAGCAGTTACTCGATGCGGGAGCCTGAGCAGTTCTTC	CASSYSMREPEQFF
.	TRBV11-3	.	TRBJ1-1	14	TGTGCCAGCAGCCCCAGCGCTTTGAACACTGAAGCTTTCTTT	CASSPSALNTEAFF
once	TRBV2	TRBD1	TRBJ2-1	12	TGTGCCAGCAGTGAAGCACGACAGGGGAAGTTCTTC	CASSEARQGKFF
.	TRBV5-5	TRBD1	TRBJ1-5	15	TGTGCCAGCAGCGTGACAGGGATGGGCAATCAGCCCCAGCATTTT	CASSVTGMGNQPQHF
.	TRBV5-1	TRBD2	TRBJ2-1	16	TGCGCCAGCAGCTTGCAGGCTAGCGGGACGGTCAATGAGCAGTTCTTC	CASSLQASGTVNEQFF
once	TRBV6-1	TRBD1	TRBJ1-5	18	TGTGCCAGCAGTGACGAGGGACAGGGGGCTATAGGCAATCAGCCCCAGCATTTT	CASSDEGQGAIGNQPQHF
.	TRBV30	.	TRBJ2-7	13	TGTGCCTGGACCGAGGGAGGTCTCTACGAGCAGTACTTC	CAWTEGGLYEQYF
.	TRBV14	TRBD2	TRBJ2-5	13	TGTGCCAGCAGCCGGGGAGGGAACTTGAACCAGTACTTC	CASSRGGNLNQYF
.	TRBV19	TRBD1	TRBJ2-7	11	TGTGCCATCGGGACAGCCTACGAGCAGTACTTC	CAIGTAYEQYF
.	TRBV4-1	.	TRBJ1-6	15	TGCGCCAGCAGCCAAATCGACATGCCGGATTCACCCCTCCACTTT	CASSQIDMPDSPLHF
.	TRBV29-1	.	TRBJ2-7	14	TGCAGCGTTGAACAGGGAAGGGCCAATCACGAGCAGTACTTC	CSVEQGRANHEQYF
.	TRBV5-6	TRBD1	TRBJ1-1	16	TGTGCCAGCAGCGCAGGGACAGGGGGCTATAACACTGAAGCTTTCTTT	CASSAGTGGYNTEAFF